This T cell receptor (beta chain) was sequenced in a study of blood T cell repertoires in COVID-19. Study overall: Samples of COVID-19 (acute and convalescent) were obtained from the United States, Italy and Spain. PBMCs, B-cell-depleted T cells, or T cells provided the cDNA or gDNA that made up the material.

The CDR3 loop spans 16 amino acids. Germline values: CDR1 SGHNT, CDR2 YYREEE (reference sequence). Trimming took 5 bases from V and 3 from J; bases not matched to a gene: 6. Per the original methods: Reference gene primer amplification yielded estimated nucleated cell counts. Some clones are missing from TCRdb's copy, which holds only in-frame ones; the method was immunoSEQ multiplex PCR. The V and J calls and clone size are taken from that table; D and trimming were inferred from the DNA. The table lists around 150,000 clones, about 81% of them singletons, with 9.5% to 13% in the top ten. Only a few counts were recorded for this clone.

This chain connects TRBV5-4 to TRBJ2-1, with TRBD2 matching 12 bases. The sample was peripheral blood. The sequence was collected from a human donor in a cohort sampled during active COVID-19. This chain's CDR3 is CASSWTSGTNYNEQFF. The CDR3 DNA is TGTGCCAGCAGTTGGACTAGCGGGACCAACTACAATGAGCAGTTCTTC.